This TCR beta chain was found in a study of early T cells in non-severe SARS-CoV-2 infection. For the study at large: Sequenced bulk RNA came from whole blood that was unsorted, and chains were unpaired.

Study results and limitations: Clonotype matching in VDJdb favored anti-spike CD8 responses and did not capture private and CD4 specificities.

Individual cDNA molecules received unique molecular identifiers during library preparation. TCRdb passed the 5' RACE reads through MiXCR, listing each CDR3 protein once. This sample has roughly 110,000 distinct CDR3 sequences, with more than 9.5% found just once. Turning to this clonotype: Its antigen remains unknown.

The specimen was whole blood. The sequence was obtained from an adult who was a healthcare worker with PCR-confirmed SARS-CoV-2 infection or an uninfected control (not recorded which).

The CDR3 bases are TGTGCCAGCGTCGGGGCTAGCGGGCCAACTGGCACAGATACGCAGTATTTT. Its protein is CASVGASGPTGTDTQYF. The chain links TRBV12-3 or TRBV12-4 to TRBJ2-3; TRBD2 agrees at 8 bases. The CDR3 contains 17 residues. V was clipped by 8 bases and J by 1 base; unmatched bases: 14.